Listed here are 25 T cell receptor beta chains from one sample, sequenced in a study of shared clonotypes between healthy human individuals. Profiled with immunoSEQ multiplex PCR; TCRdb holds only in-frame clones, not every one. The data show some 2 million clones, about 95% seen once. Only CD45RO-negative cells positively selected for CCR7 counted as naive CD8 cells, so terminally differentiated effector memory CD45RA+ cells were excluded. Source material: naive CD8+ T cells sorted from blood. These receptors were collected from a man aged 18 to 30 in good health.

The chain employs TRBV15 and TRBJ2-5, with D hard to call. The CDR3 runs to 15 residues. CDR1 is LNHNV and CDR2 is YYDKDF in the germline V gene (reference sequence). Between the trimmed V and J ends, which lost 1 base and 1 base, there was a span of 10 bases. In DNA form, the CDR3 reads TGTGCCACCAGCAGAGCAGGAAGGAGCCAAGAGACCCAGTACTTC. Residues: CATSRAGRSQETQYF.

The chain carries TRBV5-6 and TRBJ1-4; D is undetermined. Trimming removed 0 bases from V and 8 bases from J, with 8 bases in between. Germline CDR1 and CDR2: SGHDT and YYEEEE. The CDR3 contains 13 residues. The CDR3 DNA reads TGTGCCAGCAGCTTGGGGCAGGAAGAAAAACTGTTTTTT. Its protein product is CASSLGQEEKLFF.

The gene calls are TRBV2 and TRBJ1-4; the match to TRBD1 covers 8 bases. This CDR3 has 13 amino acids. Germline V gene data show CDR1 as SNHLY and CDR2 as FYNNEI. Trimming at V came to 5 bases and at J to 14 bases, leaving 10 bases not matched to a gene. The CDR3 nucleotides are TGTGCCAGCAGTCCCGGGACAGGTTTGGGGCTGTTTTTT. Amino acids: CASSPGTGLGLFF.

This clone has only one observation. The sample holds other DNA sequences that translate to the same CDR3. The chain uses TRBV9 and TRBJ1-5; a weak D match, TRBD1 (6 bases). The V end was cut by 0 bases, the J end by 7 bases, with 11 bases between. Germline CDR1 SGDLS, CDR2 YYNGEE. CDR3 length: 14 amino acids. CDR3 coding DNA: TGTGCCAGCAGCGTAGAGGGGGGCACCCAGCCCCAGCATTTT. Protein sequence: CASSVEGGTQPQHF.

This clone was observed once. The J gene is TRBJ1-1, the V gene TRBV2, with 9 bases that match TRBD1. Germline CDR1 and CDR2: SNHLY and FYNNEI. Trimming cost V 4 bases and J 0 bases; bases outside gene matches: 6. The CDR3 totals 16 residues. The CDR3 region has the DNA TGTGCCAGCAGTGGGGACAGGGCTGGGATGAACACTGAAGCTTTCTTT. This codes for CASSGDRAGMNTEAFF.

The chain employs TRBV5-1 and TRBJ2-7; either TRBD1 or TRBD2 may fit D (5 bases each). Germline CDR1 is SGHRS and CDR2 is YFSETQ. This CDR3 is built from 16 residues. V dropped 4 bases and J dropped 0 bases, with 17 bases sitting between them. This CDR3 is CASSDHGTVSSYEQYF. CDR3 DNA: TGCGCCAGCAGCGACCACGGGACGGTGAGCTCCTACGAGCAGTACTTC. Variable domain in full (rest from reference TRBV5-1 and TRBJ2-7): KAGVTQTPRYLIKTRGQQVTLSCSPISGHRSVSWYQQTPGQGLQFLFEYFSETQRNKGNFPGRFSGRQFSNSRSEMNVSTLELGDSALYLCASSDHGTVSSYEQYFGPGTRLTVT.

This clone was found once. The V and J genes are TRBV30 and TRBJ1-1; no firm D call. V was cut by 4 bases and J by 4 bases, with 13 bases left in between. CDR3 length: 13 amino acids. The germline V gene has CDR1 GTSNPN and CDR2 SVGIG (reference sequence). DNA for the CDR3: TGTGCCTGGAACCTGGACGCTACCACTGAAGCTTTCTTT. Translation: CAWNLDATTEAFF.

V and J are TRBV11-2 and TRBJ2-1; no reliable D call. CDR1 is SGHAT, CDR2 FQNNGV, per germline. CDR3 length: 15 residues. V lost 1 base and J 2 bases, leaving 9 bases between the germline ends. CDR3 in amino acids: CASSLGGHPYNEQFF. In nucleotides, the CDR3 is TGTGCCAGCAGCTTAGGGGGTCACCCCTACAATGAGCAGTTCTTC.

This sequence joins TRBV10-2 and TRBJ2-7; 7 bases align to TRBD2. The J segment lost 7 bases and the V segment lost 1 base, leaving 10 bases of the junction unmatched. CDR3 size: 15 residues. CDR1 is WSHSY and CDR2 is SAAADI in the germline V gene. Here the CDR3 reads CASSEYVGGPREQYF. CDR3 in DNA: TGCGCCAGCAGTGAGTATGTGGGAGGGCCTCGGGAGCAGTACTTC.

Turning to this clone: This specimen includes other DNA sequences encoding the same CDR3. The gene calls are TRBV4-3 and TRBJ2-7; 7 bases match TRBD1. This CDR3 contains 15 residues. Germline V CDR1 and CDR2: LGHNA, YSLEER. Germline trimming cut 0 bases from V and 4 bases from J; bases unmatched to any gene: 6. The CDR3 DNA is TGCGCCAGCAGCCAAGAAAGGGACAGCTATTACGAGCAGTACTTC. Protein product: CASSQERDSYYEQYF.

The V gene is TRBV10-2, the J gene TRBJ2-5, with D perhaps TRBD2 (5 bases). Germline V CDR1 and CDR2: WSHSY, SAAADI. The CDR3 runs to 13 residues. Trimming shortened V by 6 bases and J by 5 bases, and 13 bases separated the two germline ends. The CDR3 DNA sequence: TGCGCCAGCAGGAAAGGGTGGGAGGAGACCCAGTACTTC. Encoded protein: CASRKGWEETQYF.

V is TRBV4-3 and J is TRBJ1-6, with TRBD1 as a possible D gene (5 bases). Trimming removed 3 bases at V and 0 bases at J, with 15 bases between. The CDR3 spans 18 residues. Germline V gene sequence: CDR1 LGHNA, CDR2 YSLEER. The CDR3 spells CASSQTGGHSSYNSPLHF. The CDR3 region has the DNA TGCGCCAGCAGCCAGACTGGCGGACATAGCTCCTATAATTCACCCCTCCACTTT.

V and J are TRBV7-8 and TRBJ1-4; D uncertain. With 1 base removed from V and 10 bases from J, the gap between germline ends came to 4 bases. Per the germline V gene, CDR1 is SGHVS and CDR2 is FQNEAQ. CDR3 length equals 11 residues. The CDR3 sequence is CASSLGGKLFF. In DNA, the CDR3 is TGTGCCAGCAGCTTAGGTGGAAAACTGTTTTTT.

This chain uses TRBV7-3 with TRBJ2-7; either TRBD1 or TRBD2 may supply D (6 bases each). This CDR3 region has 14 residues. The ends were cut back, 1 base at V and 5 bases at J, with 12 bases in the middle. CDR1 and CDR2 from the germline V gene are SGHTA and FQGTGA. CDR3 sequence (DNA): TGTGCCAGCAGCTTAAATGGGGGGCGAGACGAGCAGTACTTC. The encoded protein is CASSLNGGRDEQYF.

The rearrangement links TRBV6-1 to TRBJ1-1, with unresolved D. The V end lost 3 bases, the J end lost 1 base, and 9 bases lay between the germline ends. Germline loops: CDR1 MNHNS, CDR2 SASEGT. This CDR3 has 14 amino acids. CDR3 nucleotides: TGTGCCAGCAGTGACTCTTGGGGGAACACTGAAGCTTTCTTT. Translated: CASSDSWGNTEAFF.

The CDR3 region has the DNA TGTGCCAGCAGCTTACCGAGTCTAGGGTATGGCTACACCTTC. Amino acid sequence: CASSLPSLGYGYTF. The V gene is TRBV7-9, the J gene TRBJ1-2, with D uncertain. This CDR3 comprises 14 residues. Germline V gene data show CDR1 as SEHNR and CDR2 as FQNEAQ (reference sequence). Trimming cost V 2 bases and J 5 bases, with 12 bases left between them.

The V gene is TRBV13, the J gene TRBJ2-1; 8 bases are shared with TRBD2. The germline CDR1 and CDR2 sequences are PRHDT and FYEKMQ (reference sequence). The CDR3 contains 18 residues. With 5 bases clipped from V and 0 bases from J, the junction kept 12 bases outside the gene matches. CDR3 in DNA: TGTGCCAGCAGCCCCGTCCCTCCCCTAGCGGGCTCCTACAATGAGCAGTTCTTC. Its protein is CASSPVPPLAGSYNEQFF.

As concerns this clone: This specimen includes other DNA sequences encoding the same CDR3. This chain links TRBV5-4 with TRBJ1-1; D is ambiguous. Germline V lookup: CDR1 SGHNT, CDR2 YYREEE (reference sequence). This CDR3 spans 14 amino acids. The V gene lost 0 bases and the J gene lost 2 bases, with 8 bases spanning the gap. CDR3 DNA sequence: TGTGCCAGCAGCTTGGATCTCGGAAACACTGAAGCTTTCTTT. Its protein product is CASSLDLGNTEAFF. The full variable domain, with the rest looked up from reference TRBV5-4 and TRBJ1-1, is ETGVTQSPTHLIKTRGQQVTLRCSSQSGHNTVSWYQQALGQGPQFIFQYYREEENGRGNFPPRFSGLQFPNYSSELNVNALELDDSALYLCASSLDLGNTEAFFGQGTRLTVV.

This clone was observed once. J is TRBJ1-5 and V is TRBV4-1, with D hard to call. This CDR3 has 15 residues. CDR1 MGHRA and CDR2 YSYEKL come from the germline V gene. Between the trimmed V and J ends, which lost 2 bases and 0 bases, there was a span of 8 bases. The CDR3 DNA follows: TGCGCCAGCAGCCAATCTGCTTATAGCAATCAGCCCCAGCATTTT. It is translated as CASSQSAYSNQPQHF.

The chain joins TRBV10-1 to TRBJ2-5; D may be TRBD1 (6 bases). The CDR3 loop spans 14 amino acids. Germline assignment: CDR1 WNHNN and CDR2 SYGVQD (reference sequence). V shed 5 bases and J shed 1 base, with 11 bases lying between them. CDR3 in amino acids: CASSNRTAQETQYF. CDR3 DNA sequence: TGCGCCAGCAGTAATAGGACAGCCCAAGAGACCCAGTACTTC.

The chain couples TRBV5-6 to TRBJ1-1; 7 bases match TRBD1. Trimming took 3 bases from V and 5 from J; bases not matched to a gene: 10. This CDR3 region has 15 residues. CDR1 is SGHDT and CDR2 is YYEEEE in the germline V gene. CDR3 DNA: TGTGCCAGCAGCTGGGCGACAGGGCAAGGAACTGAAGCTTTCTTT. Residues: CASSWATGQGTEAFF.

The gene calls are TRBV19 and TRBJ2-1; D ambiguous. The V and J ends lost 3 bases and 8 bases respectively, with 11 bases between them. The CDR3 consists of 13 residues. The germline V gene has CDR1 LNHDA and CDR2 SQIVND (reference sequence). The CDR3: CASSILLSDEQFF. CDR3 nucleotide sequence: TGTGCCAGTAGTATCCTCCTGAGCGATGAGCAGTTCTTC.

This chain links TRBV2 with TRBJ1-2, with D tentatively TRBD1 (6 bases). Germline assignment: CDR1 SNHLY and CDR2 FYNNEI. The germline V and J ends were trimmed by 6 bases and 0 bases, with 11 bases remaining between them. The CDR3 sequence is 14 residues long. The CDR3 coding sequence is TGTGCCAGCAGAAACGACAGGTCTAACTATGGCTACACCTTC. This gives the protein CASRNDRSNYGYTF.

The chain carries TRBV11-2 and TRBJ1-1; D is undetermined. The V end was cut by 3 bases, the J end by 6 bases, with 5 bases between. CDR1 is SGHAT and CDR2 is FQNNGV in the germline V gene. The CDR3 runs to 11 residues. CDR3 sequence: CASSFTAEAFF. In DNA, the CDR3 is TGTGCCAGCAGCTTTACAGCTGAAGCTTTCTTT. The variable domain in full, completed from reference TRBV11-2 and TRBJ1-1, reads EAGVAQSPRYKIIEKRQSVAFWCNPISGHATLYWYQQILGQGPKLLIQFQNNGVVDDSQLPKDRFSAERLKGVDSTLKIQPAKLEDSAVYLCASSFTAEAFFGQGTRLTVV.

Note on this clone: The same CDR3 arises from other DNA sequences in this sample as well. J is TRBJ2-7 and V is TRBV6-5; TRBD2 matches 9 bases. CDR1 and CDR2 (germline): MNHEY, SVGAGI. V lost 6 bases and J lost 3; bases outside the gene matches: 3. There are 13 residues in the CDR3. CDR3 nucleotides: TGTGCCAGCAGCCTAGCGGGGAGCTACGAGCAGTACTTC. This encodes CASSLAGSYEQYF.